The 12 T cell receptor beta chains given below trace back to one sample, sequenced in a study of cytomegalovirus exposure and HLA in healthy donors. Vbeta (60) and Jbeta (13) primers were used in the PCR. TCRdb keeps only in-frame clones here, not all; method: immunoSEQ multiplex PCR. The sample has around 150,000 clones; around three quarters are singletons. The sequenced sample was PBMCs. These receptor sequences come from a woman in her forties in good health and CMV-seronegative.

The chain links TRBV13 to TRBJ2-1, with D possibly being TRBD2 (6 bases). Germline V gene sequence: CDR1 PRHDT, CDR2 FYEKMQ (reference sequence). The V gene lost 3 bases and the J gene lost 7 bases, with 16 bases spanning the gap. The CDR3 contains 15 residues. The CDR3 sequence is CASSFTGDRFNEQFF. In nucleotides, the CDR3 is TGTGCCAGCAGCTTTACGGGAGACCGATTTAATGAGCAGTTCTTC.

The V gene is TRBV5-6, the J gene TRBJ1-5; 8 nucleotides match TRBD1. CDR3 size: 15 residues. The junction had 7 bases not matched to a gene; V was cut back by 4 bases and J by 4 bases. CDR1 SGHDT and CDR2 YYEEEE come from the germline V gene. The CDR3 spells CASSHGQGVNQPQHF. As DNA, the CDR3 is TGTGCCAGCAGCCACGGACAGGGAGTAAATCAGCCCCAGCATTTT. Full variable domain (remainder filled in from reference TRBV5-6 and TRBJ1-5): DAGVTQSPTHLIKTRGQQVTLRCSPKSGHDTVSWYQQALGQGPQFIFQYYEEEERQRGNFPDRFSGHQFPNYSSELNVNALLLGDSALYLCASSHGQGVNQPQHFGDGTRLSIL.

This chain joins TRBV27 and TRBJ2-2; TRBD2 aligns across 8 bases. The CDR3 loop spans 15 amino acids. J was trimmed by 6 bases and V by 3 bases; bases with no gene match: 6. The germline V gene has CDR1 MNHEY and CDR2 SMNVEV (reference sequence). CDR3 bases: TGTGCCAGCAGTTTTGGAGCGGGAGTGGCCGGGGAGCTGTTTTTT. It is translated as CASSFGAGVAGELFF.

This chain links TRBV7-9 with TRBJ2-2; 7 positions match TRBD1. The CDR3 runs to 16 residues. Looked up from germline, CDR1 is SEHNR and CDR2 is FQNEAQ (reference sequence). The ends lost 5 bases at V and 2 bases at J; junction bases unmatched: 8. The CDR3 region is CASSRDRVGNTGELFF. CDR3 in DNA: TGTGCCAGCAGCCGCGACAGGGTGGGAAACACCGGGGAGCTGTTTTTT.

In DNA form, the CDR3 reads TGTGCCAGCAGCTCAAGGACAGGGATGGGATACGAGCAGTACTTC. It codes for CASSSRTGMGYEQYF. V gene TRBV7-9 combines with J gene TRBJ2-7; TRBD1 matches at 8 bases. CDR1 and CDR2 from the germline V gene are SEHNR and FQNEAQ (reference sequence). Trimming cost V 4 bases and J 4 bases; bases outside gene matches: 9. The CDR3 totals 15 residues.

This sequence joins TRBV29-1 and TRBJ1-1, with D unresolved. Germline loops: CDR1 SQVTM, CDR2 ANQGSEA. The V and J ends lost 2 bases and 10 bases respectively, with 14 bases between them. The CDR3 runs to 12 residues. The CDR3 DNA is TGCAGCGTTGAACCCGTCTCCCAGGTAGCTTTCTTT. Protein sequence: CSVEPVSQVAFF.

The V call is TRBV30, the J call TRBJ1-5; D might be TRBD1 (5 bases). The ends were cut back, 1 base at V and 5 bases at J, with 9 bases in the middle. The CDR3 runs 13 residues. Germline values: CDR1 GTSNPN, CDR2 SVGIG (reference sequence). The CDR3 region is CAWSDSRDQPQHF. The CDR3 nucleotides read TGTGCCTGGAGTGACTCCAGGGATCAGCCCCAGCATTTT.

The chain is built from TRBV6-5 and TRBJ2-5, with D hard to call. Trimming removed 3 bases at V and 4 bases at J, with 15 bases between. Germline V gives CDR1 MNHEY, CDR2 SVGAGI. The CDR3 is made up of 15 amino acids. The CDR3 reads CASSYVSVLGETQYF. In DNA form, the CDR3 reads TGTGCCAGCAGTTATGTTAGTGTTCTCGGAGAGACCCAGTACTTC.

This clone was found once. J is TRBJ1-1 and V is TRBV7-9; D not certain. This CDR3 is built from 12 residues. V lost 5 bases to trimming and J lost 4 bases, with 8 bases between them. CDR1 is SEHNR, CDR2 FQNEAQ, per germline (reference sequence). The CDR3 is CASSPGSTEAFF. DNA for the CDR3: TGTGCCAGCAGCCCCGGGTCCACTGAAGCTTTCTTT. The full variable domain, rest sourced from reference TRBV7-9 and TRBJ1-1, is DTGVSQNPRHKITKRGQNVTFRCDPISEHNRLYWYRQTLGQGPEFLTYFQNEAQLEKSRLLSDRFSAERPKGSFSTLEIQRTEQGDSAMYLCASSPGSTEAFFGQGTRLTVV.

The chain links TRBV5-1 to TRBJ1-3; D uncertain. Germline CDR1 SGHRS, CDR2 YFSETQ. The CDR3 runs to 12 residues. V lost 7 bases to trimming and J lost 3 bases, with 8 bases between them. CDR3 amino acids: CASRLDGNTIYF. CDR3 bases: TGCGCCAGCCGCCTAGATGGAAACACCATATATTTT.

The chain links TRBV2 to TRBJ2-7; 8 positions agree with TRBD2. The CDR3 length is 13 residues. V dropped 7 bases and J dropped 5; count of bases not matched to a gene: 7. Germline loops: CDR1 SNHLY, CDR2 FYNNEI. The CDR3 reads CASTGTSKNEQYF. The CDR3 DNA reads as TGTGCCAGCACCGGGACTAGTAAGAACGAGCAGTACTTC.

The chain employs TRBV6-5 and TRBJ2-1, with TRBD2 matching over 8 bases. V shed 0 bases and J 2 bases; nucleotides not matched to a gene: 0. This CDR3 contains 15 residues. Germline V gene lookup returns CDR1 MNHEY and CDR2 SVGAGI. CDR3 DNA: TGTGCCAGCAGTTACTCTAGCGGGACCTACAATGAGCAGTTCTTC. It specifies CASSYSSGTYNEQFF.